This T cell receptor (beta chain) was identified in a study of blood T cell repertoires in COVID-19. Losses at the gene ends were 0 bases for V and 7 bases for J; bases not matched to a gene: 6. Germline V gene lookup returns CDR1 SGDLS and CDR2 YYNGEE. The CDR3 has 16 amino acids. Data came from immunoSEQ multiplex PCR; TCRdb stores just in-frame clones and leaves some out. The sample includes 140,000 to 150,000 clones, approximately 89% of them seen just once. This clonotype was sampled from a woman aged 45-60 years with acute or convalescent COVID-19. V gene TRBV9 combines with J gene TRBJ2-1; 11 bases are a match to TRBD2. Sequences were obtained from peripheral blood. This chain's CDR3 is CASSVEGSGRVNEQFF. The CDR3 DNA sequence: TGTGCCAGCAGCGTAGAAGGTAGCGGGAGGGTAAATGAGCAGTTCTTC.